What follows describes a single T cell receptor beta chain. Its cognate antigen is unknown. Germline V gene sequence: CDR1 LGHNA, CDR2 YSLEER. This CDR3 comprises 16 residues. With V trimmed by 0 bases and J by 4 bases, 5 bases remained unmatched. The protocol was immunoSEQ multiplex PCR, while the TCRdb copy is restricted to in-frame clones and leaves out a portion. The table records 150,000 to 200,000 clones, less than 90% of them present only once. The donors were in the roughly 110-subject validation cohort; that cohort was separate from the approximately 700-subject first cohort. The sample comes from a study of cytomegalovirus exposure and HLA in healthy donors. Study-wide background: The 110 or so validation repertoires used a platform that matched the one used for the approximately 610 first-cohort repertoires, as a later analysis reported.

Study-wide results and caveats: The study recorded about 160 TCR beta chains that were cytomegalovirus-associated. High specificity and sensitivity for cytomegalovirus status were reported for the classifier.

This sequence was found in a woman aged 25 to 45 in good health and CMV-seronegative. V usage is TRBV4-3 and J usage is TRBJ2-2; 7 bases are shared with TRBD1. The sample taken for sequencing was PBMCs. CDR3 residues: CASSQETGWTTGELFF. CDR3 DNA sequence: TGCGCCAGCAGCCAAGAGACAGGGTGGACCACCGGGGAGCTGTTTTTT.